One sample yielded the 13 T cell receptor beta chains listed below, sequenced in a study of Ad26.COV2.S vaccination and SARS-CoV-2 variants. This sample's treatment: 15 to 20 received Ad26.COV2.S at low or high dose, single or two shots; several received placebo; per-sample allocation not given. Sampling occurred on day 63 after the first vaccine or placebo injection. Measured with immunoSEQ multiplex PCR; TCRdb has only the in-frame clones, and not every one. The repertoire holds fewer than 300,000 clones, with around 87% as singletons. The sequencing used peripheral blood, collected in a trial of Ad26.COV2.S vaccine versus placebo. These receptors were taken from a person aged 18-65 years who received the Ad26.COV2.S COVID-19 vaccine or a placebo.

The chain combines TRBV5-6 with TRBJ2-2; D is perhaps TRBD1 (5 bases). Between the trimmed V and J ends, which lost 4 bases and 0 bases, there was a span of 22 bases. CDR3 length equals 19 residues. The germline V gene has CDR1 SGHDT and CDR2 YYEEEE. The CDR3 DNA sequence: TGTGCCAGCAGCCCGATATTAAAGACAGAAGAAACGAACACCGGGGAGCTGTTTTTT. As protein: CASSPILKTEETNTGELFF.

The gene calls are TRBV3-1 (or the pseudogene TRBV3-2) and TRBJ2-3; D unresolved. V was clipped by 0 bases and J by 6 bases, with 13 bases between them. Per the germline V gene, CDR1 is LGHDT and CDR2 is YNNKEL (reference sequence). The CDR3 contains 15 residues. The CDR3 protein is CASSQDRWEADTQYF. In nucleotides, the CDR3 is TGTGCCAGCAGCCAAGATCGGTGGGAAGCCGATACGCAGTATTTT.

This clone was counted a few times. V is TRBV7-7 and J is TRBJ1-5; 10 bases align to TRBD1. Germline trimming cut 10 bases from V and 2 bases from J; bases unmatched to any gene: 17. This CDR3 spans 18 amino acids. Germline V lookup: CDR1 SSHAT, CDR2 FNYEAQ (reference sequence). DNA of the CDR3: TGTGCCAACTTAGGGGACAGGGGACAGCCTAGGGGCAATCAGCCCCAGCATTTT. This translates into CANLGDRGQPRGNQPQHF.

The chain recombines TRBV29-1 with TRBJ2-3; D not certain. Per the germline V gene, CDR1 is SQVTM and CDR2 is ANQGSEA. The CDR3 is 12 amino acids. V shed 6 bases and J shed 4 bases, with 11 bases lying between them. The CDR3 nucleotides read TGCAGCGTCTCTGACCCCCCAGATACGCAGTATTTT. It yields the protein CSVSDPPDTQYF.

The chain couples TRBV27 to TRBJ2-3; 9 nucleotides agree with TRBD2. The CDR3 is 17 amino acids. V lost 5 bases to trimming and J lost 5 bases; unmatched junction nucleotides: 14. From germline, CDR1 is MNHEY and CDR2 SMNVEV (reference sequence). CDR3: CASSPYRTQAGGDTQYF. The CDR3 nucleotides are TGTGCCAGCAGTCCCTACCGGACTCAAGCGGGGGGAGATACGCAGTATTTT.

This clone was seen at least ten times. This rearrangement joins TRBV19 to TRBJ1-1, with D unclear. This CDR3 spans 15 amino acids. The germline V and J ends were trimmed by 7 bases and 1 base, with 16 bases remaining between them. Looked up from germline, CDR1 is LNHDA and CDR2 is SQIVND (reference sequence). The DNA of the CDR3 is TGTGCCAGTAAGGATCGGGGAGCGGCGAACACTGAAGCTTTCTTT. This encodes CASKDRGAANTEAFF.

In its sample, this clone was seen once. The chain has TRBV2 and TRBJ2-3; 8 bases match TRBD2. V was pared by 6 bases and J by 5 bases, with 22 bases of the junction left unmatched. The germline gives CDR1 SNHLY, CDR2 FYNNEI. The CDR3 sequence is 19 residues long. In DNA form, the CDR3 reads TGTGCCAGCAGGACGGACATCTCAAAGGGACTAGGACAAAAAGATACGCAGTATTTT. Encoded protein: CASRTDISKGLGQKDTQYF.

V and J are TRBV3-1 (or the pseudogene TRBV3-2) and TRBJ2-1; 15 bases align to TRBD2. Germline V gene lookup returns CDR1 LGHDT and CDR2 YNNKEL (reference sequence). Trimming took 2 bases from V and 3 from J; bases not matched to a gene: 5. CDR3 length: 18 residues. This CDR3 is CASSQSGLAGGFYNEQFF. The CDR3 DNA reads as TGTGCCAGCAGCCAATCGGGACTAGCGGGGGGCTTCTACAATGAGCAGTTCTTC.

This chain links TRBV19 with TRBJ2-3; D is undetermined. Germline assignment: CDR1 LNHDA and CDR2 SQIVND (reference sequence). Trimming removed 7 bases from V and 6 bases from J, with 20 bases in between. The CDR3 has 15 amino acids. CDR3 DNA sequence: TGTGCCAGTACCTCCCGGACCCTAGGTAGGGATACGCAGTATTTT. This encodes CASTSRTLGRDTQYF.

This clone has just a few counts. The rearrangement uses TRBV9 and TRBJ2-5; no reliable D call. Germline CDR1 and CDR2: SGDLS and YYNGEE. V shed 3 bases and J shed 2 bases, with 8 bases lying between them. This CDR3 spans 13 amino acids. CDR3 sequence (DNA): TGTGCCAGCAGCGGAAGTCTACAAGAGACCCAGTACTTC. Amino acids: CASSGSLQETQYF.

This clone has ten or more counts. The chain carries TRBV6-2 or TRBV6-3 and TRBJ1-1; D uncertain. With 6 bases removed from V and 0 bases from J, the gap between germline ends came to 14 bases. CDR1 and CDR2 (germline): MNHEY, SVGEGT. The CDR3 length is 15 residues. CDR3 bases: TGTGCCAGCAGCCAAGCGGACGGTATGAACACTGAAGCTTTCTTT. Amino acid sequence: CASSQADGMNTEAFF.

This chain uses TRBV13 with TRBJ2-1, with 7 bases identical to TRBD2. Germline CDR1 is PRHDT and CDR2 is FYEKMQ (reference sequence). The CDR3 runs 16 residues. J lost 9 bases, V lost 0 bases, and 11 bases had no gene match. The CDR3 DNA reads as TGTGCCAGCAGCTTAGGAAGGGCGGGAGCTAGGAGTGAGCAGTTCTTC. This encodes CASSLGRAGARSEQFF.

V usage is TRBV7-2 and J usage is TRBJ1-1; no firm D call. The V gene lost 1 base and the J gene lost 1 base, with 7 bases spanning the gap. Germline CDR1 SGHTA, CDR2 FQGNSA. The CDR3 consists of 14 residues. CDR3 amino acids: CASSLDSGNTEAFF. The CDR3 DNA sequence: TGTGCCAGCAGCTTAGACTCGGGGAACACTGAAGCTTTCTTT.